These T cell receptor beta chains were read from a single sample in a study of CD8+CD57+ T cells in acquired aplastic anemia. One entry per CDR3 protein, called by TCRdb with MiXCR from the reads. The repertoire holds tens of thousands of distinct CDR3 sequences, with 76% as singletons. The sequencing sample was made of sorted CD4+, CD8+, or CD8+CD57+ T cells (not recorded which) from PBMCs. These receptor sequences come from a human donor in good health, serving as a control. CDR3s include the opening cysteine and the closing phenylalanine or tryptophan. Fields, in order: D gene, clone size, J gene, V gene, CDR3 DNA, CDR3 protein. A D gene is named only where the DNA matches it firmly. Clone size, where shown, is once, few, many, or a class for clones that have expanded.

TRBD2,NA,TRBJ2-3,TRBV10-3,TGTGCCATCAGTGAGTCGAAGGGACAAGCGGGGGGTACGCAGTATTTT,CAISESKGQAGGTQYF
TRBD2,medium-sized,TRBJ2-1,TRBV4-3,TGCGCCAGCAGCCAAAGCGGGGGTCCTTACTACAATGAGCAGTTCTTC,CASSQSGGPYYNEQFF
TRBD1,NA,TRBJ2-7,TRBV5-8,TGTGCCAGCAGCTTTGGTTTGCTGACAGGGGAAGACTTC,CASSFGLLTGEDF
NA,NA,TRBJ2-2,TRBV27,TGTACCAGCAGTTTCATGCCTCCAGGACCCGGGGAGCTGTTTTTT,CTSSFMPPGPGELFF
NA,NA,TRBJ2-2,TRBV12-3/TRBV12-4,TGTGCCAGCAGTTTAGGGGTCTCCGGGGAGCTGTTTTTT,CASSLGVSGELFF
NA,NA,TRBJ2-7,TRBV10-3,TGTGCCATCAGTGATGAGCGACTCTACGAGCAGTACTTC,CAISDERLYEQYF
NA,NA,TRBJ1-2,TRBV24-1,TGTGCCACCAGTGCGGGGACCAACTATGGCTACACCTTC,CATSAGTNYGYTF
NA,NA,TRBJ1-2,TRBV19,TGTGCCAGTAGTACCGACTATGGCTACACCTTC,CASSTDYGYTF
TRBD1,NA,TRBJ1-6,TRBV20-1,TGCAGTGCTAGTGCCGGGACAGAAAATTCACCCCTCCACTTT,CSASAGTENSPLHF
NA,few,TRBJ2-1,TRBV25-1,TGTGCCAGCAGTGAATGGGACACCAGTTGGGAGCAGTTCTTC,CASSEWDTSWEQFF
NA,NA,TRBJ1-1,TRBV19,TGTGCCAGTAGTAACAGGGAAGCTTTCTTT,CASSNREAFF
NA,once,TRBJ1-6,TRBV7-6,TGTGCCAGCAGCTTCCGACAGGATAATTCACCCCTCCACTTT,CASSFRQDNSPLHF
NA,NA,TRBJ1-2,TRBV11-2,TGTGCCAGCAGCTTAGATGGGACGTCCCTCTTTGGCTACACCTTC,CASSLDGTSLFGYTF
NA,once,TRBJ2-7,TRBV19,TGTGCCAGTAGTATCGCCCTGGCCTACGAGCAGTACTTC,CASSIALAYEQYF
TRBD1,NA,TRBJ1-6,TRBV9,TGTGCCAGCAGCGTGGGACAGGGTAGTTATAATTCACCCCTCCACTTT,CASSVGQGSYNSPLHF
TRBD2,medium-sized,TRBJ2-5,TRBV11-2,TGTGCCAGCAGAGGTAGCGGGGGGGCCTCGGAGACCCAGTACTTC,CASRGSGGASETQYF
NA,NA,TRBJ1-1,TRBV9,TGTGCCAGCAGCGTAGAAGGGGGGCGCGAGGGCACTGAAGCTTTCTTT,CASSVEGGREGTEAFF
TRBD1,NA,TRBJ1-6,TRBV5-6,TGTGCCAGCAGCTTGTATCAGGGGGCAGGCAATTCACCCCTCCACTTT,CASSLYQGAGNSPLHF
NA,NA,TRBJ2-3,TRBV11-2,TGTGCCAGCGGAACTGCTGACGGTACGCAGTATTTT,CASGTADGTQYF
NA,NA,TRBJ2-4,TRBV15,TGTGCCACCAGCAGAGAGGAAGGGGGGACGAACATTCAGTACTTC,CATSREEGGTNIQYF
NA,NA,TRBJ2-7,TRBV12-3/TRBV12-4,TGTGCCAGCAGTTTGAACTTACGGGAGCAGTACTTC,CASSLNLREQYF
NA,NA,TRBJ2-7,TRBV15,TGTGCCACCAGCAGAGGCTCCTACGAGCAGTACTTC,CATSRGSYEQYF
NA,NA,TRBJ2-5,TRBV29-1,TGCAGCGCTTCTTGGGTAGCGGGACAGGAGACCCAGTACTTC,CSASWVAGQETQYF
NA,NA,TRBJ2-2,TRBV20-1,TGCAGTGCTAGAAATGAAACGTGGGGCCCTTCGCCCGGGGAGCTGTTTTTT,CSARNETWGPSPGELFF
NA,NA,TRBJ2-7,TRBV2,TGTGCCAGCAGTCCGGGGTCAGGGATAGTATACGAGCAGTACTTC,CASSPGSGIVYEQYF
TRBD2,NA,TRBJ2-1,TRBV11-1,TGTGCCAGCAGCCCAGGCGGACTAGCGGGGGTAAATGAGCAGTTCTTC,CASSPGGLAGVNEQFF
NA,few,TRBJ1-1,TRBV15,TGTGCCACCAGCCCAAGGACGGGGAACACTGAAGCTTTCTTT,CATSPRTGNTEAFF
TRBD2,few,TRBJ2-3,TRBV10-3,TGTGCCATCAGTGAGTCGACTAGCGGGGTCATAGATACGCAGTATTTT,CAISESTSGVIDTQYF
NA,NA,TRBJ2-5,TRBV19,TGTGCCAGTGCTATGGGGGAGACCCAGTACTTC,CASAMGETQYF
NA,few,TRBJ1-5,TRBV12-3/TRBV12-4,TGTGCCAGCAGTTTAGGGGGGAGCAATCAGCCCCAGCATTTT,CASSLGGSNQPQHF
NA,NA,TRBJ2-5,TRBV7-8,TGTGCCAGCAGCTTCTCGTATCAAGAGACCCAGTACTTC,CASSFSYQETQYF
NA,NA,TRBJ1-1,TRBV29-1,TGCAGCCTCGGAGCCGGGGGGATGGACACTGAAGCTTTCTTT,CSLGAGGMDTEAFF
NA,NA,TRBJ1-2,TRBV25-1,TGTGCCAGCAGTGACTTGGGGATAGGTGGCTACACCTTC,CASSDLGIGGYTF
TRBD1,NA,TRBJ1-2,TRBV29-1,TGCAGCGCCCAACAGGGGGCAGGTGGCTACACCTTC,CSAQQGAGGYTF
NA,once,TRBJ1-2,TRBV15,TGTGCCACCAGTAGGGCAGGGGTTCTAGGAGGCTACACCTTC,CATSRAGVLGGYTF
TRBD1,NA,TRBJ2-7,TRBV7-9,TGTGCCAGCAGCCCCGGCGGGACAGGGTACTACGAGCAGTACTTC,CASSPGGTGYYEQYF
TRBD1,NA,TRBJ2-7,TRBV24-1,TGTGCCACCAGTGATCGTCCTCCAGGGGGCCCCGACTACGAGCAGTACTTC,CATSDRPPGGPDYEQYF
NA,NA,TRBJ2-7,TRBV29-1,TGCAGCGTTTCCGATACCTACGAGCAGTACTTC,CSVSDTYEQYF
NA,NA,TRBJ2-6,TRBV20-1,TGCAGTGCTAGGAGGTCAGCCTCTGGGGCCAACGTCCTGACTTTC,CSARRSASGANVLTF
NA,NA,TRBJ2-1,TRBV20-1,TGCAGTGCTACCTACAATGAGCAGTTCTTC,CSATYNEQFF
TRBD2,NA,TRBJ2-5,TRBV19,TGTGCCAGTAGTATACTAGCGGGGGGAGGTGAGACCCAGTACTTC,CASSILAGGGETQYF
NA,NA,TRBJ1-6,TRBV9,TGTGCCAGCAGCGTAGGCGTAGGGGTCTATTCACCCCTCCACTTT,CASSVGVGVYSPLHF
NA,NA,TRBJ2-6,TRBV29-1,TGCAGCGCTGGAGTATCTGGGGCCAACGTCCTGACTTTC,CSAGVSGANVLTF
NA,NA,TRBJ2-3,TRBV29-1,TGCAGCGTTGGCCGGGGCCCCCCATATACGCAGTATTTT,CSVGRGPPYTQYF
NA,NA,TRBJ2-7,TRBV7-9,TGTGCCAGCAGCTTAACGGGGAAGGAGCAGTACTTC,CASSLTGKEQYF